The rows below give T cell receptor beta chains drawn from one sample of a study of cytomegalovirus exposure and HLA in healthy donors. Data came from immunoSEQ multiplex PCR; TCRdb stores just in-frame clones and leaves some out. The sample has tens of thousands of clones; over 60% are singletons. Source material: PBMCs. The receptor source for this set is a young man in good health and CMV-seronegative. Each CDR3 is given with its conserved first and last residue. A D gene is named only where the DNA matches it firmly. Rows may omit the clone size; those that give it use once, few, many or a size class.

size	V	D	J	CDR3	DNA
.	TRBV4-2	TRBD2	TRBJ2-5	CASSQDLIRSGRVETQYF	TGTGCCAGCAGCCAAGATCTTATAAGGAGCGGGAGGGTTGAGACCCAGTACTTC
.	TRBV10-2	.	TRBJ1-1	CASGLGGSEAFF	TGCGCCAGCGGCCTAGGAGGGTCGGAAGCTTTCTTT
.	TRBV29-1	.	TRBJ2-1	CSVAGRFSNEQFF	TGCAGCGTTGCCGGGAGATTCAGCAATGAGCAGTTCTTC
.	TRBV10-3	TRBD1	TRBJ2-3	CAISESPLTGEILETDTQYF	TGTGCCATCAGTGAGTCGCCCCTTACAGGGGAAATTTTGGAGACAGATACGCAGTATTTT
once	TRBV28	.	TRBJ2-1	CASSGRQGGFYNEQFF	TGTGCCAGCAGTGGGCGACAGGGAGGATTTTACAATGAGCAGTTCTTC
.	TRBV7-9	TRBD2	TRBJ2-7	CASSFSGGSYEQYF	TGTGCCAGCAGCTTTAGCGGGGGTTCCTACGAGCAGTACTTC
few	TRBV4-1	.	TRBJ1-5	CASSPQENQAQHF	TGCGCCAGCAGCCCACAGGAGAATCAGGCCCAGCATTTT
.	TRBV5-6	TRBD1	TRBJ1-6	CASSWAHRGPDSPLHF	TGTGCCAGCAGCTGGGCCCACAGGGGGCCGGATTCACCCCTCCACTTT
.	TRBV6-5	.	TRBJ2-2	CASSYPHQGGELFF	TGTGCCAGCAGTTACCCGCATCAGGGCGGGGAGCTGTTTTTT
.	TRBV5-1	.	TRBJ1-1	CASSTGSTEAFF	TGCGCCAGCAGTACGGGATCAACTGAAGCTTTCTTT
few	TRBV5-8	TRBD1	TRBJ1-1	CASSSGTGALANTEAFF	TGTGCCAGCAGCTCCGGGACAGGGGCCCTAGCGAACACTGAAGCTTTCTTT
once	TRBV27	.	TRBJ2-7	CASSSTGLEYEQYF	TGTGCCAGCAGTTCGACAGGTTTGGAGTACGAGCAGTACTTC
.	TRBV6-4	.	TRBJ2-3	CASSDGASTDTQYF	TGTGCCAGCAGTGACGGGGCTAGCACAGATACGCAGTATTTT
.	TRBV7-2	.	TRBJ1-2	CASRQDTNYGYTF	TGTGCCAGCAGACAAGACACCAACTATGGCTACACCTTC
.	TRBV6-5	TRBD2	TRBJ2-5	CASSVAGVETQYF	TGTGCCAGCAGTGTAGCGGGAGTGGAGACCCAGTACTTC
.	TRBV29-1	.	TRBJ2-7	CSVASGSSRKYF	.
.	TRBV25-1	.	TRBJ1-1	CASSALFEAFF	TGTGCCAGCAGTGCACTCTTTGAAGCTTTCTTT
.	TRBV5-1	.	TRBJ1-1	CASRMSSDTEAFF	TGCGCCAGCAGAATGTCAAGCGACACTGAAGCTTTCTTT
.	TRBV6-1	.	TRBJ1-5	CASKTTGTISAPAFF	.
few	TRBV27	.	TRBJ1-4	CASSLSHAGGTNEKLFF	TGTGCCAGCAGTTTATCTCACGCCGGGGGGACGAATGAAAAACTGTTTTTT
.	TRBV6-4	.	TRBJ2-3	CASSDSGFSTDTQYF	TGTGCCAGCAGTGACTCGGGCTTTAGCACAGATACGCAGTATTTT
.	TRBV2	.	TRBJ2-7	CASSAARGYEQYF	TGTGCCAGCAGTGCGGCCAGGGGTTACGAGCAGTACTTC
.	TRBV7-7	.	TRBJ1-6	CASSLYWTDYNSPLHF	TGTGCTAGCAGCTTATACTGGACAGACTATAATTCACCCCTCCACTTT
few	TRBV10-1	.	TRBJ2-3	CASSEAGSTDTQYF	TGCGCCAGCAGTGAGGCGGGGAGCACAGATACGCAGTATTTT
.	TRBV4-2	TRBD2	TRBJ2-5	CASSQDGTSGGAETQYF	TGTGCCAGCAGCCAAGATGGGACTAGCGGGGGGGCCGAGACCCAGTACTTC